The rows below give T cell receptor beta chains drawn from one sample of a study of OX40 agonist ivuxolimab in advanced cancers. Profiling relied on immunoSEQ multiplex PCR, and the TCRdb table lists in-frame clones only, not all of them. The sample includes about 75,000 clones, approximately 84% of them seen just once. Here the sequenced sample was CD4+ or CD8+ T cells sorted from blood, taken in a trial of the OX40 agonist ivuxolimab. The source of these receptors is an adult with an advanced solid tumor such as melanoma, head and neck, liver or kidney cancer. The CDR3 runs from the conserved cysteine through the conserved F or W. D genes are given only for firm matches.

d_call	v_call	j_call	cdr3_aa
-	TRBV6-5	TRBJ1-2	CASSRTLNYGYTF
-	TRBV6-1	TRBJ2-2	CASQGAGELFF
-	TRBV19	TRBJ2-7	CASSIVGQSYEQYF
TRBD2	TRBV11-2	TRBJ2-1	CASSSLWTSSNEQFF
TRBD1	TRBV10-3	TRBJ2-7	CAIMPRLGTGQFQGYEQYF
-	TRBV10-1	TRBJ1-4	CASSRAANEKLFF
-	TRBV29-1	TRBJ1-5	CSVEDQGSGQPQHF
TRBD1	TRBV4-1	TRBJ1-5	CASSQTGDNQPQHF
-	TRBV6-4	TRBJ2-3	CASSPPGADTQYF
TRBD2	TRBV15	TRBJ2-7	CATSRDGGLYGRRNEQYF
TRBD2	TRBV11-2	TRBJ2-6	CASSFPWGGSGANVLTF
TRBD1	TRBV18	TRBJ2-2	CASSPQGGAYTGELFF
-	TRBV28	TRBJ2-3	CASSRAASGTDTQYF
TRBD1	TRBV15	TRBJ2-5	CATSRGTGSVETQYF
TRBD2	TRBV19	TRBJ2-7	CASSIDRLAVYEQYF
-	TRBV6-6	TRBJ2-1	CASSVADPYNEQFF